This entry features one T cell receptor beta chain sequence. Its specificity is unknown. The conserved final phenylalanine or tryptophan is absent from the CDR3, which likely points to a read error. Germline assignment: CDR1 SGHVT and CDR2 SQSDAQ. The germline V and J ends were trimmed by 5 bases and 2 bases, with 18 bases remaining between them. The CDR3 is 16 amino acids. This specimen comes from a study of T cell repertoires in ileal Crohn's disease. Overall study results and limits: All patients with clonality above 26.8% had endoscopic recurrence.

Sequencing was performed with immunoSEQ multiplex PCR; in TCRdb, only in-frame clones are kept and a portion is missing. Among 6,400 or so clones listed, 75% to 85% were seen once. Patients were adults with ileal or ileocolonic Crohn's disease needing resection. The V gene is TRBV7-4, the J gene TRBJ1-1; D is ambiguous. Sequenced: ileal tissue. The TCR comes from an adult with Crohn's disease. The CDR3 loop reads CASSPRGQEFNTEAFL. The DNA of the CDR3 is TGTGCCAGCAGCCCGCGGGGTCAAGAATTTAACACTGAAGCTTTCCTT.